The 20 T cell receptor beta chains in this list originate from one sample, sequenced in a study of beta chain features in type 1 diabetes. Investigators reverse transcribed all isolated RNA, so they sequenced expressed TCRB transcripts. Repertoires were generated with immunoSEQ multiplex PCR, while TCRdb's copy carries only in-frame clones and drops some. Altogether about 150,000 clones are present, 11% being singletons, with the ten largest covering 2% to 2.5%. Sequencing was performed on central memory CD4+ T cells from blood. The receptors come from a man aged 18 to 29 in good health.

A few counts support this clone. The chain links TRBV4-2 to TRBJ2-1; 8 bases agree with TRBD1. After removal of 0 bases from V and 4 bases from J, the junction contained 5 bases not matched to a gene. The CDR3 has 16 residues. Germline V gene data show CDR1 as LGHNA and CDR2 as YNFKEQ. The CDR3 loop is CASSQEDREVYNEQFF. CDR3 coding DNA: TGTGCCAGCAGCCAAGAGGACAGGGAGGTTTACAATGAGCAGTTCTTC.

This clone was counted a few times. The chain couples TRBV7-8 to TRBJ2-7; 8 bases are shared with TRBD1. This CDR3 comprises 15 residues. V shed 2 bases and J 7 bases; nucleotides not matched to a gene: 10. Germline V gene lookup returns CDR1 SGHVS and CDR2 FQNEAQ. The CDR3 spells CASSLNWGQASEQYF. CDR3 sequence (DNA): TGTGCCAGCAGCTTAAATTGGGGACAGGCCTCAGAGCAGTACTTC.

The rearrangement links TRBV27 to TRBJ2-7; 11 bases align to TRBD2. V lost 5 bases, J lost 3 bases, and 12 bases stayed unmatched. This CDR3 contains 17 residues. The germline V gene encodes CDR1 MNHEY and CDR2 SMNVEV (reference sequence). This CDR3 reads CASSPPPRTSGLYEQYF. The CDR3 DNA follows: TGTGCCAGCAGTCCACCGCCCCGGACTAGCGGGCTCTACGAGCAGTACTTC.

The rearrangement joins TRBV15 to TRBJ2-1, with D hard to call. The germline V gene encodes CDR1 LNHNV and CDR2 YYDKDF (reference sequence). CDR3 length: 16 amino acids. Trimming stripped 3 bases from V and 0 bases from J, with 12 bases between. The CDR3 DNA is TGTGCCACCAGCAGTTTCAGCCAAAGCTCCTACAATGAGCAGTTCTTC. Amino acids: CATSSFSQSSYNEQFF. Supplemented by reference TRBV15 and TRBJ2-1, the full variable domain reads DAMVIQNPRYQVTQFGKPVTLSCSQTLNHNVMYWYQQKSSQAPKLLFHYYDKDFNNEADTPDNFQSRRPNTSFCFLDIRSPGLGDTAMYLCATSSFSQSSYNEQFFGPGTRLTVL.

V is TRBV18 and J is TRBJ2-1; 7 bases agree with TRBD2. Losses at the gene ends were 0 bases for V and 6 bases for J; bases not matched to a gene: 8. The CDR3 has 16 amino acids. Germline CDR1 KGHSH, CDR2 LQKENI. The CDR3 region is CASSPPGRGSGNEQFF. The CDR3 DNA follows: TGTGCCAGCTCACCACCGGGGAGGGGCTCTGGCAATGAGCAGTTCTTC.

This clone was seen a handful of times. The CDR3 DNA sequence: TGTGCCAGCAGTTTGGGCAGGGAGGGCGAGCAGTACTTC. Amino acids: CASSLGREGEQYF. The chain couples TRBV28 to TRBJ2-7, with 7 bases lining up with TRBD2. The germline V gene has CDR1 MDHEN and CDR2 SYDVKM. The CDR3 is 13 amino acids. The junction had 5 bases not matched to a gene; V was cut back by 3 bases and J by 6 bases.

This clone was seen a few times. This chain links TRBV7-3 with TRBJ1-1; D is undetermined. Trimming took off 5 bases at V and 3 bases at J, with 7 bases between the two ends. The CDR3 contains 12 residues. Germline V gene data show CDR1 as SGHTA and CDR2 as FQGTGA. CDR3 protein: CASSRRDTEAFF. The CDR3 coding sequence is TGTGCCAGCAGCCGCCGGGACACTGAAGCTTTCTTT.

The sample holds one count of this clone. V gene TRBV20-1 combines with J gene TRBJ1-5, with D uncertain. V shed 5 bases and J shed 2 bases, with 1 base lying between them. The CDR3 has 10 amino acids. Germline V gene sequence: CDR1 DFQATT, CDR2 SNEGSKA (reference sequence). This CDR3 is CSAGNQPQHF. The DNA of the CDR3 is TGCAGTGCTGGCAATCAGCCCCAGCATTTT.

This chain joins TRBV4-3 and TRBJ1-2, with 8 bases aligning to TRBD1. V trimming: 0 bases; J trimming: 5 bases; junction bases outside the gene matches: 11. CDR3 size: 17 residues. CDR1 and CDR2 from the germline V gene are LGHNA and YSLEER. CDR3 protein: CASSQDLRTGLQYGYTF. The CDR3 bases are TGCGCCAGCAGCCAAGACTTGCGGACAGGGTTACAGTATGGCTACACCTTC.

The chain couples TRBV11-2 to TRBJ2-6; 9 positions agree with TRBD1. CDR3 length equals 16 residues. With V trimmed by 3 bases and J by 2 bases, 2 bases remained unmatched. The germline V gene encodes CDR1 SGHAT and CDR2 FQNNGV. As DNA, the CDR3 is TGTGCCAGCAGCTTGGGACAGGGTACTGGGGCCAACGTCCTGACTTTC. Residues: CASSLGQGTGANVLTF. Complete variable domain (other parts from reference TRBV11-2 and TRBJ2-6): EAGVAQSPRYKIIEKRQSVAFWCNPISGHATLYWYQQILGQGPKLLIQFQNNGVVDDSQLPKDRFSAERLKGVDSTLKIQPAKLEDSAVYLCASSLGQGTGANVLTFGAGSRLTVL.

A few counts support this clone. The chain links TRBV7-9 to TRBJ1-6; D may be TRBD1 (5 bases). V lost 5 bases to trimming and J lost 7 bases, with 12 bases between them. CDR1 SEHNR and CDR2 FQNEAQ come from the germline V gene (reference sequence). This CDR3 is 14 amino acids long. The CDR3, as DNA: TGTGCCAGCAGCATCGATGGGGACAATTCACCCCTCCACTTT. Translation gives CASSIDGDNSPLHF. The whole variable domain, filled in from reference TRBV7-9 and TRBJ1-6, reads DTGVSQNPRHKITKRGQNVTFRCDPISEHNRLYWYRQTLGQGPEFLTYFQNEAQLEKSRLLSDRFSAERPKGSFSTLEIQRTEQGDSAMYLCASSIDGDNSPLHFGNGTRLTVT.

In this sample, this clone turned up a few times. This chain connects TRBV4-3 to TRBJ2-2; TRBD2 might be the D (5 bases). V lost 1 base and J 7 bases, leaving 10 bases between the germline ends. From germline, CDR1 is LGHNA and CDR2 YSLEER. This CDR3 spans 14 amino acids. CDR3 coding DNA: TGCGCCAGCAGCCAAGGTCACGGAGGCGGGGAGCTGTTTTTT. Its translation is CASSQGHGGGELFF.

The chain combines TRBV30 with TRBJ2-7; 11 nucleotides line up with TRBD1. V trimming: 0 bases; J trimming: 4 bases; junction bases outside the gene matches: 5. From germline, CDR1 is GTSNPN and CDR2 SVGIG (reference sequence). The CDR3 sequence is 15 residues long. The CDR3 protein is CAWSVGQGAIYEQYF. CDR3 DNA: TGTGCCTGGAGTGTTGGACAGGGGGCAATTTACGAGCAGTACTTC.

This clone was observed a few times. The V call is TRBV7-2, the J call TRBJ2-3; TRBD1 matches at 7 bases. Germline V gives CDR1 SGHTA, CDR2 FQGNSA. With 5 bases clipped from V and 4 bases from J, the junction kept 15 bases outside the gene matches. The CDR3 covers 17 residues. CDR3 sequence: CASSPSSRGRGADTQYF. The CDR3 DNA sequence: TGTGCCAGCAGCCCGAGCTCTAGGGGGCGCGGTGCAGATACGCAGTATTTT.

This clone was seen at least ten times. The rearrangement uses TRBV23-1 and TRBJ2-2; unclear D gene. TRBV23-1 is an open reading frame whose function is uncertain. CDR3 length equals 12 residues. Trimming removed 7 bases from V and 7 bases from J, with 10 bases in between. The CDR3, as DNA: TGCGCCAGCATTCGGGTCAGCGGGGAGCTGTTTTTT. Its translation: CASIRVSGELFF.

This clone turned up a few times. The chain has TRBV19 and TRBJ1-1; a weak D match, TRBD1 (6 bases). The CDR3 contains 13 residues. Germline V gene sequence: CDR1 LNHDA, CDR2 SQIVND (reference sequence). Trimming cost V 6 bases and J 6 bases, with 14 bases left between them. The CDR3 here is CASRGRGVSEAFF. CDR3 nucleotides: TGTGCCAGTAGGGGCAGGGGAGTGTCTGAAGCTTTCTTT.

The genes are TRBV30 and TRBJ1-6; 7 bases agree with TRBD1. V was clipped by 3 bases and J by 10 bases; unmatched bases: 15. In germline, CDR1 is GTSNPN, CDR2 SVGIG (reference sequence). The CDR3 is 16 residues long. CDR3 nucleotides: TGTGCCTGGAGGGTGCCTACAGGGGCCACGGGCTCACCCCTCCACTTT. Its protein is CAWRVPTGATGSPLHF.

The chain couples TRBV21-1 to TRBJ2-5; the table's D call TRBD1 went unverified against the DNA. TRBV21-1 is marked as a pseudogene. This CDR3 spans 13 amino acids. The CDR3 here is CASSTRCQETQYF. DNA for the CDR3: TGTGCCAGCAGCACCAGGTGCCAAGAGACCCAGTACTTC.

The chain joins TRBV7-3 to TRBJ2-7, with TRBD2 identical over 10 bases. V was clipped by 2 bases and J by 1 base; unmatched bases: 11. CDR1 is SGHTA, CDR2 FQGTGA, per germline. The CDR3 sequence is 18 residues long. The CDR3 loop is CASSLYPTLTSGSYEQYF. For the CDR3, the DNA is TGTGCCAGCAGCTTATACCCCACCCTGACTAGCGGGTCCTACGAGCAGTACTTC. The entire variable domain, with the rest obtained from reference TRBV7-3 and TRBJ2-7, is as follows: GAGVSQTPSNKVTEKGKYVELRCDPISGHTALYWYRQSLGQGPEFLIYFQGTGAADDSGLPNDRFFAVRPEGSVSTLKIQRTERGDSAVYLCASSLYPTLTSGSYEQYFGPGTRLTVT.

This clone came up a few times. The V call is TRBV28, the J call TRBJ1-2, with unresolved D. Looked up from germline, CDR1 is MDHEN and CDR2 is SYDVKM. This CDR3 has 13 residues. V was pared by 3 bases and J by 3 bases, with 8 bases between. The DNA of the CDR3 is TGTGCCAGCAGTTTGGTAACCGACTATGGCTACACCTTC. It is translated as CASSLVTDYGYTF.